These 28 T cell receptor beta chains came from one sample sequenced in a study of blood T cell repertoires in COVID-19. Assay: immunoSEQ multiplex PCR; the TCRdb copy retains only in-frame clones and omits some. The sample shows around 130,000 clones, around 84% of them seen only once. Specimen: peripheral blood. These receptors all come from a woman of 80 years or more with acute or convalescent COVID-19.

This clone is a singleton in its sample. The J gene is TRBJ2-2, the V gene TRBV27, with 12 nucleotides matching TRBD2. There are 19 residues in the CDR3. The V gene end was trimmed by 3 bases and the J gene end by 1 base; junction bases not matched to a gene: 9. The germline V gene has CDR1 MNHEY and CDR2 SMNVEV (reference sequence). CDR3 protein: CASSFRLAGGLVNTGELFF. The CDR3 DNA sequence: TGTGCCAGCAGTTTCCGCCTAGCGGGAGGGCTAGTGAACACCGGGGAGCTGTTTTTT.

The chain recombines TRBV4-1 with TRBJ1-4; TRBD1 matches at 9 bases. V was clipped by 0 bases and J by 8 bases; unmatched bases: 7. The V gene's germline CDR1 is MGHRA and CDR2 YSYEKL. This CDR3 is 16 amino acids long. The chain's CDR3 is CASSQDRTGVGEKLFF. CDR3 DNA sequence: TGCGCCAGCAGCCAAGATAGGACAGGGGTCGGCGAAAAACTGTTTTTT.

The chain uses TRBV4-3 and TRBJ2-1; the match to TRBD2 covers 13 bases. Per germline, CDR1 LGHNA and CDR2 YSLEER. The CDR3 is 16 amino acids. J gave up 9 bases and V 4 bases, and 9 bases lay outside the gene matches. CDR3 region: CASSRSTSGGPGEQFF. The CDR3 region has the DNA TGCGCCAGCAGCCGGTCGACTAGCGGGGGGCCCGGTGAGCAGTTCTTC.

The rearrangement joins TRBV19 to TRBJ2-3; TRBD1 aligns across 8 bases. The trim removed 6 bases at V and 0 bases at J, leaving 5 bases unmatched. Germline V gene lookup returns CDR1 LNHDA and CDR2 SQIVND (reference sequence). This CDR3 has 15 amino acids. In DNA, the CDR3 is TGTGCCAGTAGCGGACAGGGACTTAGCACAGATACGCAGTATTTT. It yields the protein CASSGQGLSTDTQYF.

The chain uses TRBV4-1 and TRBJ2-1; 8 bases map to TRBD2. The CDR3 is made up of 17 amino acids. The germline gives CDR1 MGHRA, CDR2 YSYEKL. V was pared by 0 bases and J by 2 bases, with 6 bases of the junction left unmatched. The CDR3 spells CASSQDQASGPYNEQFF. The CDR3 DNA reads as TGCGCCAGCAGCCAAGATCAGGCTAGCGGGCCCTACAATGAGCAGTTCTTC.

This rearrangement joins TRBV6-2 or TRBV6-3 to TRBJ1-5; 8 bases fit TRBD1. The CDR3 extends over 18 amino acids. Germline loops: CDR1 MNHEY, CDR2 SVGEGT. V lost 4 bases, J lost 2 bases, and 13 bases stayed unmatched. CDR3 sequence reads: CASSWDPGQGRGNQPQHF. Here the CDR3 DNA reads TGTGCCAGCAGTTGGGATCCTGGACAGGGAAGGGGCAATCAGCCCCAGCATTTT.

V and J are TRBV10-3 and TRBJ1-1, with D perhaps matching TRBD1 (5 bases). Per germline, CDR1 ENHRY and CDR2 SYGVKD. This CDR3 is 13 amino acids long. The V end lost 4 bases, the J end lost 1 base, and 7 bases lay between the germline ends. In DNA form, the CDR3 reads TGTGCCATCAGTGTCAGGGAGAACACTGAAGCTTTCTTT. It translates to CAISVRENTEAFF.

This sequence joins TRBV19 and TRBJ2-1; D call uncertain. Germline V gene lookup returns CDR1 LNHDA and CDR2 SQIVND (reference sequence). Trimming stripped 3 bases from V and 4 bases from J, with 16 bases between. This CDR3 is built from 16 residues. This chain's CDR3 is CASSIPPLRGYNEQFF. Written as DNA, the CDR3 is TGTGCCAGTAGTATCCCGCCGTTGAGAGGTTACAATGAGCAGTTCTTC.

This clone was seen a single time. The chain employs TRBV19 and TRBJ2-5; 7 bases line up with TRBD2. V dropped 6 bases and J dropped 3; count of bases not matched to a gene: 13. This CDR3 comprises 16 residues. CDR1 LNHDA and CDR2 SQIVND come from the germline V gene (reference sequence). The CDR3 bases are TGTGCCAGTAGCGGGTGGGGCACTAGCGAAAAAGAGACCCAGTACTTC. Protein product: CASSGWGTSEKETQYF.

This chain uses TRBV30 with TRBJ2-2; D is ambiguous. The CDR3 sequence is 13 residues long. Germline V gene data show CDR1 as GTSNPN and CDR2 as SVGIG (reference sequence). Trimming stripped 2 bases from V and 6 bases from J, with 10 bases between. DNA for the CDR3: TGTGCCTGGAGTCTTTACGGGTCCGGGGAGCTGTTTTTT. This translates into CAWSLYGSGELFF.

The rearrangement uses TRBV13 and TRBJ2-7, with TRBD2 matching 11 bases. CDR1 PRHDT and CDR2 FYEKMQ come from the germline V gene (reference sequence). The CDR3 extends over 15 amino acids. V lost 4 bases, J lost 4 bases, and 6 bases stayed unmatched. The CDR3 loop reads CASSYSGGASYEQYF. The CDR3 bases are TGTGCCAGCAGCTATAGCGGGGGGGCGTCGTACGAGCAGTACTTC.

The table lists this clone with a few counts. The chain joins TRBV2 to TRBJ1-2, with a possible D match to TRBD1 (5 bases). Trimming removed 7 bases at V and 2 bases at J, with 14 bases between. Germline-derived CDR1 and CDR2 are SNHLY and FYNNEI. The CDR3 length is 14 residues. The DNA of the CDR3 is TGTGCCAGCAACCGGGACGGGGGGAACTATGGCTACACCTTC. It is translated as CASNRDGGNYGYTF.

The chain carries TRBV5-1 and TRBJ1-3, with D hard to call. The CDR3 totals 13 residues. CDR1 is SGHRS, CDR2 YFSETQ, per germline. The ends were cut back, 4 bases at V and 3 bases at J, with 8 bases in the middle. The chain's CDR3 is CASSPDNGNTIYF. CDR3 DNA sequence: TGCGCCAGCAGCCCCGACAATGGAAACACCATATATTTT. Complete variable domain (other parts from reference TRBV5-1 and TRBJ1-3): KAGVTQTPRYLIKTRGQQVTLSCSPISGHRSVSWYQQTPGQGLQFLFEYFSETQRNKGNFPGRFSGRQFSNSRSEMNVSTLELGDSALYLCASSPDNGNTIYFGEGSWLTVV.

The CDR3 sequence: CASSLSGVVTDTQYF. CDR3 DNA sequence: TGTGCCAGCAGCCTCAGCGGGGTTGTCACAGATACGCAGTATTTT. The chain carries TRBV11-3 and TRBJ2-3, with 7 bases fitting TRBD2. CDR3 length: 15 amino acids. V lost 5 bases, J lost 2 bases, and 7 bases stayed unmatched. Germline V gene data show CDR1 as SGHNT and CDR2 as YENEEA. Together with reference TRBV11-3 and TRBJ2-3, the CDR3 gives the full variable domain: EAGVVQSPRYKIIEKKQPVAFWCNPISGHNTLYWYLQNLGQGPELLIRYENEEAVDDSQLPKDRFSAERLKGVDSTLKIQPAELGDSAVYLCASSLSGVVTDTQYFGPGTRLTVL.

The chain uses TRBV29-1 and TRBJ1-4; D call uncertain. Trimming cost V 7 bases and J 8 bases, with 17 bases left between them. Germline CDR1 reads SQVTM; CDR2 reads ANQGSEA. The CDR3 length is 13 residues. The CDR3 here is CSASGWGGEKLFF. CDR3 in DNA: TGCAGCGCCAGCGGTTGGGGTGGCGAAAAACTGTTTTTT.

The chain uses TRBV5-6 and TRBJ1-1; D not resolved. Trimming pared 0 bases from V and 2 bases from J, leaving 11 bases between. CDR1 and CDR2 from the germline V gene are SGHDT and YYEEEE. CDR3 length: 15 residues. The CDR3 sequence: CASSLGQVLNTEAFF. The CDR3 DNA sequence: TGTGCCAGCAGCTTGGGTCAGGTCCTTAACACTGAAGCTTTCTTT. Complete variable domain (other parts from reference TRBV5-6 and TRBJ1-1): DAGVTQSPTHLIKTRGQQVTLRCSPKSGHDTVSWYQQALGQGPQFIFQYYEEEERQRGNFPDRFSGHQFPNYSSELNVNALLLGDSALYLCASSLGQVLNTEAFFGQGTRLTVV.

The count of this clone is one. The gene calls are TRBV2 and TRBJ1-5; D may be TRBD1 (5 bases). V shed 3 bases and J shed 9 bases, with 12 bases lying between them. Germline V CDR1 and CDR2: SNHLY, FYNNEI. The CDR3 covers 13 residues. CDR3 DNA sequence: TGTGCCAGCAGTGAGGATGGGGGGAGGCCCCAGCATTTT. This translates into CASSEDGGRPQHF. Full variable domain (missing parts from reference TRBV2 and TRBJ1-5): EPEVTQTPSHQVTQMGQEVILRCVPISNHLYFYWYRQILGQKVEFLVSFYNNEISEKSEIFDDQFSVERPDGSNFTLKIRSTKLEDSAMYFCASSEDGGRPQHFGDGTRLSIL.

This clone was detected a few times. V is TRBV21-1 and J is TRBJ2-1; the table names TRBD2, a call not compared with the DNA. TRBV21-1 is marked as a pseudogene. The CDR3 sequence is 16 residues long. CDR3 sequence reads: CASSLRAGSSYNEQFF. CDR3 in DNA: TGTGCCAGCAGCCTGAGGGCGGGCAGCTCCTACAATGAGCAGTTCTTC.

The chain is built from TRBV6-6 and TRBJ1-5; TRBD1 agrees at 10 bases. Losses at the gene ends were 5 bases for V and 6 bases for J; bases not matched to a gene: 7. The CDR3 extends over 15 amino acids. Germline CDR1 reads MNHNY; CDR2 reads SVGAGI (reference sequence). CDR3 sequence (DNA): TGTGCCAGCAGTGCGGACAGGGGGAAGCGTCAGCCCCAGCATTTT. This gives the protein CASSADRGKRQPQHF.

The chain recombines TRBV5-5 with TRBJ2-3; 9 bases line up with TRBD1. Trimming took 4 bases from V and 7 from J; bases not matched to a gene: 10. CDR3 length: 15 amino acids. Germline V CDR1 and CDR2: SGHKS, YYEKEE (reference sequence). CDR3: CASSLGTGTQNTQYF. The CDR3 coding sequence is TGTGCCAGCAGCCTAGGGACAGGGACGCAGAATACGCAGTATTTT.

The J gene is TRBJ2-1, the V gene TRBV19; weak D call: TRBD2 (5 bases). This CDR3 region has 14 residues. Germline V gives CDR1 LNHDA, CDR2 SQIVND (reference sequence). Trimming cost V 1 base and J 7 bases, with 11 bases left between them. CDR3 coding DNA: TGTGCCAGTAGTATAGGCCGCGGGTCTAATGAGCAGTTCTTC. Translating it yields CASSIGRGSNEQFF.

The chain is built from TRBV5-4 and TRBJ1-2; the D gene is possibly TRBD1 (5 bases). This CDR3 spans 16 amino acids. Germline values: CDR1 SGHNT, CDR2 YYREEE (reference sequence). V was shortened by 0 bases and J by 4 bases, with 16 bases between the two germline ends. Written as DNA, the CDR3 is TGTGCCAGCAGCTTGGGGGAACCGCGCGGGGCCTATGGCTACACCTTC. As protein: CASSLGEPRGAYGYTF.

This chain joins TRBV6-5 and TRBJ1-4; D perhaps matches TRBD1 (6 bases). Germline V gives CDR1 MNHEY, CDR2 SVGAGI. The V gene lost 5 bases and the J gene lost 3 bases, with 10 bases spanning the gap. The CDR3 consists of 14 residues. The CDR3 DNA reads as TGTGCCAGCAGTCTCTCAGGGGCTAATGAAAAACTGTTTTTT. This gives the protein CASSLSGANEKLFF.

This clone appeared a single time. V usage is TRBV6-2 or TRBV6-3 and J usage is TRBJ1-2; TRBD1 is a possible D gene (6 bases). The ends were cut back, 5 bases at V and 7 bases at J, with 17 bases in the middle. Germline values: CDR1 MNHEY, CDR2 SVGEGT. There are 14 residues in the CDR3. CDR3 nucleotide sequence: TGTGCCAGCAGTGAGACGGACAGAGGCAGTGGCTACACCTTC. Its translation: CASSETDRGSGYTF.

This clone was observed a handful of times. This sequence joins TRBV5-1 and TRBJ2-2; no firm D call. CDR3 length: 16 residues. The germline gives CDR1 SGHRS, CDR2 YFSETQ. V shed 1 base and J shed 0 bases, with 10 bases lying between them. This CDR3 is CASSLSAATNTGELFF. The CDR3 nucleotides read TGCGCCAGCAGCTTGTCGGCGGCAACGAACACCGGGGAGCTGTTTTTT.

The chain couples TRBV5-1 to TRBJ2-2; 9 bases line up with TRBD2. Trimming took 4 bases from V and 8 from J; bases not matched to a gene: 9. Germline V gene data show CDR1 as SGHRS and CDR2 as YFSETQ. The CDR3 is made up of 15 amino acids. The CDR3 protein is CASSVLAGVSGELFF. The CDR3 DNA is TGCGCCAGCAGCGTCTTAGCGGGAGTAAGTGGGGAGCTGTTTTTT.

The rearrangement links TRBV30 to TRBJ1-1; D is possibly TRBD1 (6 bases). Trimming took 4 bases from V and 5 from J, leaving 14 bases between them. The CDR3 totals 13 residues. Germline lookup yields CDR1 GTSNPN and CDR2 SVGIG (reference sequence). CDR3 DNA: TGTGCCTGGAACAGGGATTTCGAAACTGAAGCTTTCTTT. Protein product: CAWNRDFETEAFF.

The count of this clone is one. The rearrangement links TRBV6-5 to TRBJ2-3, with 10 bases identical to TRBD1. The CDR3 sequence is 14 residues long. Germline assignment: CDR1 MNHEY and CDR2 SVGAGI. The J segment lost 6 bases and the V segment lost 5 bases, leaving 5 bases of the junction unmatched. The CDR3 spells CASSRGTGEDTQYF. DNA of the CDR3: TGTGCCAGCAGTCGCGGGACAGGGGAGGATACGCAGTATTTT.